The rows below give T cell receptor beta chains drawn from one sample of a study of T cells expressing NK-cell markers. TCRdb reprocessed the 5' RACE reads, with one entry per CDR3 protein and no DNA. This sample's table reports 400,000 to 500,000 distinct CDR3 sequences. Specimen: blood T cells: a sorted CD56 or NKG2C T cell subset, CD4+ or CD8+ T cells, or bulk PBMC T cells (not recorded which). These receptor sequences come from a woman aged 18 to 75 in good health. Both conserved end residues are part of each CDR3.

V gene	J gene	CDR3 protein
TRBV15	TRBJ1-1	CATSRVFGQLDQNTEAFF
TRBV29-1	TRBJ2-7	CSVGDTTYEQYF
TRBV20-1	TRBJ2-7	CSARDPGQPLVYEQYF
TRBV20-1	TRBJ1-1	CSARDPTGADTEAFF
TRBV20-1	TRBJ2-2	CSARGPRNTGELFF
TRBV20-1	TRBJ1-4	CSAISLTGPNEKLFF
TRBV20-1	TRBJ2-7	CSATTGSGSGSYEQYF
TRBV20-1	TRBJ2-5	CSANDGTGKEETQYF
TRBV3-1	TRBJ1-5	CASSVQANQPQHF
TRBV28	TRBJ2-5	CASSFRDTYQETQYF
TRBV5-1	TRBJ2-3	CASSLGLAGTDTQYF
TRBV7-2	TRBJ2-6	CASSLSGSGANVLTF
TRBV11-2	TRBJ1-1	CASSLGKGTEAFF
TRBV7-8	TRBJ2-7	CASSFRTGVYEQYF
TRBV14	TRBJ1-6	CASSQEGRNNSPLHF
TRBV29-1	TRBJ1-5	CSVADRNQPQHF
TRBV30	TRBJ2-2	CAWSGRDTGELFF